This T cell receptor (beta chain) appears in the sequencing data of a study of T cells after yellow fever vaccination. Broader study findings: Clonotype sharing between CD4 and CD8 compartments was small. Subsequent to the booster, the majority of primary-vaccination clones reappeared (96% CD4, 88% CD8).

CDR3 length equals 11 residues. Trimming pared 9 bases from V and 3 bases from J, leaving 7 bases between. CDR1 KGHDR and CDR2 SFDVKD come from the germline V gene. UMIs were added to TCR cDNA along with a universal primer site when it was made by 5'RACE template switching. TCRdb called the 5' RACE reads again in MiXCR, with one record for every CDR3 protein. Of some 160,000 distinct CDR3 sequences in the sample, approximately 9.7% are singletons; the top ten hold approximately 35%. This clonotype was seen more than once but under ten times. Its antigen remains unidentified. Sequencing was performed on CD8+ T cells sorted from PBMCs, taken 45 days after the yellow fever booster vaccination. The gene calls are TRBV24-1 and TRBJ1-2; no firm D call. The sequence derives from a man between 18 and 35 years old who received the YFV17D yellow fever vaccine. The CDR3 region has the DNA TGTGCCACCCGGAGGCACTATGGCTACACCTTC. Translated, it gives CATRRHYGYTF.